Following are 12 T cell receptor beta chains from one sample sequenced in a study of CDR3 diversity in severe acne. TCRdb reanalysed the PCR reads using MiXCR and keeps one entry per CDR3 protein. This sample has more than 85,000 distinct CDR3 sequences; roughly half occur once, and the top ten carry around 12%. The material sequenced was blood. These receptors were obtained from a male donor with acne.

This clonotype has ten or more counts. The chain uses TRBV5-8 and TRBJ2-5; weak D call: TRBD1 (6 bases). Trimming removed 4 bases at V and 2 bases at J, with 18 bases between. Germline values: CDR1 SGHTS, CDR2 YDEGEE. The CDR3 is 16 amino acids. CDR3 sequence (DNA): TGTGCCAGCAGCCCGGGACAAACTAAACCGCAAGAGACCCAGTACTTC. It translates to CASSPGQTKPQETQYF.

The chain couples TRBV11-2 to TRBJ2-7; the match to TRBD1 covers 10 bases. The J segment lost 4 bases and the V segment lost 2 bases, leaving 5 bases of the junction unmatched. The CDR3 is made up of 15 amino acids. The V gene's germline CDR1 is SGHAT and CDR2 FQNNGV. CDR3 nucleotides: TGTGCCAGCAGCTTATTTGGGACAGGGGAATACGAGCAGTACTTC. It translates to CASSLFGTGEYEQYF.

This clonotype was detected many times. The chain is built from TRBV19 and TRBJ2-7; D unclear. CDR3 length equals 14 residues. CDR1 and CDR2 from the germline V gene are LNHDA and SQIVND (reference sequence). Trimming took off 7 bases at V and 1 base at J, with 14 bases between the two ends. CDR3 in amino acids: CASTQEVGSYEQYF. In DNA form, the CDR3 reads TGTGCCAGTACCCAAGAGGTGGGGTCCTACGAGCAGTACTTC.

This clonotype has just a few counts. V gene TRBV6-1 combines with J gene TRBJ2-2; D gene uncertain. The CDR3 is 13 residues long. V was cut by 6 bases and J by 5 bases, with 10 bases left in between. CDR1 is MNHNS, CDR2 SASEGT, per germline. The CDR3 DNA reads TGTGCCAGCAGGGTAGTCGGTACCGGGGAGCTGTTTTTT. Encoded protein: CASRVVGTGELFF.

This clonotype was counted ten times or more. The genes are TRBV4-2 and TRBJ1-2; D ambiguous. V was trimmed by 4 bases and J by 4 bases, leaving 13 bases between them. The germline gives CDR1 LGHNA, CDR2 YNFKEQ. The CDR3 is 14 amino acids. CDR3 coding DNA: TGTGCCAGCAGCCTTAACGAGGGTTTCTATGGCTACACCTTC. Its translation: CASSLNEGFYGYTF.

CDR3 coding DNA: TGTGCCAGCAGCTCCGGACAGGGGGTGGATGGCTACACCTTC. This codes for CASSSGQGVDGYTF. The gene calls are TRBV11-2 and TRBJ1-2; 10 bases map to TRBD1. Unmatched junction bases numbered 5, after V lost 4 bases and J lost 6 bases. Germline lookup yields CDR1 SGHAT and CDR2 FQNNGV. The CDR3 totals 14 residues.

The chain is built from TRBV6-1 and TRBJ2-3; no clear D. V was cut by 8 bases and J by 5 bases, with 20 bases left in between. CDR3 size: 15 residues. Germline values: CDR1 MNHNS, CDR2 SASEGT. The CDR3 DNA is TGTGCCAGCGCCCCTAATAGAAGGGTACAAGATACGCAGTATTTT. As protein: CASAPNRRVQDTQYF.

This clonotype is deemed medium-sized. The chain is built from TRBV19 and TRBJ2-7, with 8 nucleotides matching TRBD1. CDR1 is LNHDA, CDR2 SQIVND, per germline (reference sequence). Trimming at V came to 7 bases and at J to 1 base, leaving 9 bases not matched to a gene. The CDR3 is 15 amino acids. The CDR3 here is CASTLGGQGSYEQYF. The DNA for the CDR3 is TGTGCCAGTACCCTTGGAGGACAGGGTTCCTACGAGCAGTACTTC.

J is TRBJ1-1 and V is TRBV7-9, with D unresolved. The V and J ends lost 7 bases and 4 bases respectively, with 19 bases between them. The CDR3 contains 15 residues. Germline V gives CDR1 SEHNR, CDR2 FQNEAQ (reference sequence). In DNA form, the CDR3 reads TGTGCCAGCACTAAGCAAGAGGTGTACGGCACTGAAGCTTTCTTT. Encoded protein: CASTKQEVYGTEAFF.

For this clonotype: The junction and the germline gene differ at one end; a read error may be behind it. This chain connects TRBV10-3 to TRBJ1-1; the D gene is possibly TRBD1 (5 bases). The CDR3 covers 14 residues. CDR1 and CDR2 (germline): ENHRY, SYGVKD. Here the CDR3 DNA reads TGTGCCAGCAGTGACGAGCGAGGGGCCCAGGAAGCTTTCTTT. Its translation is CASSDERGAQEAFF.

The chain couples TRBV14 to TRBJ1-1; TRBD1 agrees at 8 bases. This CDR3 comprises 16 residues. Trimming cost V 3 bases and J 1 base; bases outside gene matches: 7. Germline CDR1 SGHDN, CDR2 FVKESK. CDR3 residues: CASSQWTGRANTEAFF. DNA for the CDR3: TGTGCCAGCAGCCAGTGGACAGGGAGAGCGAACACTGAAGCTTTCTTT.

J is TRBJ2-5 and V is TRBV7-8, with 9 bases identical to TRBD1. This CDR3 spans 14 amino acids. Germline loops: CDR1 SGHVS, CDR2 FQNEAQ. J gave up 10 bases and V 3 bases, and 9 bases lay outside the gene matches. The CDR3 coding sequence is TGTGCCAGCAGCTTCACTCAGACAGGGGGTATCCAGTACTTC. It codes for CASSFTQTGGIQYF.